The 21 T cell receptor beta chains presented below share a single source sample, sequenced in a study of T-cell reconstitution after alpha-beta-depleted transplantation in children. Unique molecular identifiers were incorporated into the prepared TCRbeta library. TCRdb re-called the PCR reads with MiXCR, one entry per CDR3 protein. This table holds roughly 610,000 distinct CDR3 sequences, 10% to 13% found once. The sequencing here drew on PBMCs from the stem cell graft donor, taken from the stem cell graft. The receptors originated from a human donor who donated a stem cell graft to a child with acute myeloid leukemia.

This sequence joins TRBV7-9 and TRBJ2-1; D uncertain. Germline lookup yields CDR1 SEHNR and CDR2 FQNEAQ (reference sequence). V lost 5 bases, J lost 3 bases, and 17 bases lay in between. The length of the CDR3 is 16 residues. The CDR3 DNA sequence: TGTGCCAGCAGCAAAGCCGCCGAGGTCTTCTACAATGAGCAGTTCTTC. This gives the protein CASSKAAEVFYNEQFF.

This clonotype was picked up many times. The chain carries TRBV7-2 and TRBJ1-1; the D is unclear. V was shortened by 3 bases and J by 0 bases, with 5 bases between the two germline ends. Per the germline V gene, CDR1 is SGHTA and CDR2 is FQGNSA. There are 13 residues in the CDR3. CDR3 residues: CASSFRMNTEAFF. CDR3 in DNA: TGTGCCAGCAGCTTTCGGATGAACACTGAAGCTTTCTTT.

At least ten counts were recorded for this clonotype. The genes are TRBV7-6 and TRBJ2-7, with 8 bases aligning to TRBD2. The V and J ends lost 2 bases and 1 base, in that order; junction bases with no gene match: 16. The CDR3 contains 19 residues. Germline CDR1 is SGHVS and CDR2 is FNYEAQ. The CDR3 spells CASSLIGFQREKSSYEQYF. The CDR3 coding sequence is TGTGCCAGCAGCTTAATCGGTTTTCAGCGGGAGAAGTCTTCCTACGAGCAGTACTTC.

This clonotype occurred many times. The V gene is TRBV12-3 or TRBV12-4, the J gene TRBJ2-7; D is possibly TRBD2 (6 bases). Trimming removed 2 bases from V and 3 bases from J, with 14 bases in between. The CDR3 loop spans 15 amino acids. CDR3: CASSLYRGRLYEQYF. For the CDR3, the DNA is TGTGCCAGCAGTTTATACCGGGGGAGGCTCTACGAGCAGTACTTC.

This clonotype was seen repeatedly, ten times or more. The chain couples TRBV5-1 to TRBJ2-7; 7 nucleotides align to TRBD1. Germline-derived CDR1 and CDR2 are SGHRS and YFSETQ. This CDR3 contains 14 residues. J lost 6 bases, V lost 4 bases, and 10 bases had no gene match. This chain's CDR3 is CASSKGARVPEQYF. Written as DNA, the CDR3 is TGCGCCAGCAGCAAGGGGGCGCGGGTTCCCGAGCAGTACTTC.

Many counts were recorded for this clonotype. The rearrangement links TRBV29-1 to TRBJ2-5, with a weak D call TRBD2 (7 bases). The germline V gene has CDR1 SQVTM and CDR2 ANQGSEA. The length of the CDR3 is 17 residues. With 2 bases removed from V and 4 bases from J, the gap between germline ends came to 23 bases. The CDR3: CSVEWGLAESRGETQYF. DNA of the CDR3: TGCAGCGTTGAATGGGGGCTAGCGGAATCCCGAGGAGAGACCCAGTACTTC.

This clonotype was counted at least ten times. V gene TRBV12-5 combines with J gene TRBJ2-3; D is perhaps TRBD1 (5 bases). Trimming left V 5 bases short and J 3 bases short, with 9 bases between. The CDR3 runs to 13 residues. Germline CDR1 LGHNT, CDR2 FRNRAP. The CDR3 nucleotides are TGTGCTAGTGGTCCGTCAGGGACAGATACGCAGTATTTT. Its translation: CASGPSGTDTQYF.

V is TRBV29-1 and J is TRBJ2-1; no clear D gene. From germline, CDR1 is SQVTM and CDR2 ANQGSEA. Between the trimmed V and J ends, which lost 3 bases and 5 bases, there was a span of 5 bases. The CDR3 runs to 11 residues. CDR3 DNA sequence: TGCAGCGTTGATGAAAACAATGAGCAGTTCTTC. The encoded protein is CSVDENNEQFF.

This CDR3 is CATSDRPKGAGDQETQYF. The CDR3 coding sequence is TGTGCCACCAGTGATAGGCCCAAAGGGGCAGGGGACCAAGAGACCCAGTACTTC. The V and J genes are TRBV24-1 and TRBJ2-5; possible D gene TRBD1, 6 bases. This CDR3 is built from 18 residues. Trimming removed 3 bases from V and 0 bases from J, with 19 bases in between. Per the germline V gene, CDR1 is KGHDR and CDR2 is SFDVKD.

This clonotype was recorded a few times. The J gene is TRBJ2-7, the V gene TRBV7-2, with D perhaps matching TRBD1 or TRBD2 (5 bases each). Per germline, CDR1 SGHTA and CDR2 FQGNSA. V dropped 1 base and J dropped 1 base, with 8 bases sitting between them. CDR3 length: 14 residues. The CDR3 region is CASSLEWGSYEQYF. The CDR3 DNA follows: TGTGCCAGCAGCTTAGAGTGGGGGTCCTACGAGCAGTACTTC.

This clonotype was observed at least ten times. This chain's CDR3 is CSASGNFEDTQYF. The CDR3 nucleotides read TGCAGTGCTAGCGGAAACTTCGAAGATACGCAGTATTTT. The J gene is TRBJ2-3, the V gene TRBV20-1; D unclear. Per germline, CDR1 DFQATT and CDR2 SNEGSKA (reference sequence). The CDR3 consists of 13 residues. The V gene lost 3 bases and the J gene lost 5 bases, with 12 bases spanning the gap.

This clonotype has a handful of counts. The V and J genes are TRBV9 and TRBJ1-2; D is possibly TRBD1 (5 bases). CDR3 length: 18 amino acids. Germline values: CDR1 SGDLS, CDR2 YYNGEE. V lost 7 bases and J 4 bases, leaving 29 bases between the germline ends. The CDR3 sequence is CASGPEGRQQRRSYGYTF. As DNA, the CDR3 is TGTGCCAGCGGGCCGGAGGGGAGACAGCAAAGGAGATCCTATGGCTACACCTTC.

Ten or more counts support this clonotype. The chain recombines TRBV29-1 with TRBJ2-1; 7 bases agree with TRBD1. The ends lost 4 bases at V and 0 bases at J; junction bases unmatched: 12. The CDR3 runs 17 residues. CDR1 is SQVTM and CDR2 is ANQGSEA in the germline V gene. DNA of the CDR3: TGCAGCGTTGGAGGGACAGCCAGGTCCAGCTCCTACAATGAGCAGTTCTTC. Encoded protein: CSVGGTARSSSYNEQFF.

There are a few counts of this clonotype. V gene TRBV18 combines with J gene TRBJ1-2; 11 positions agree with TRBD1. Germline assignment: CDR1 KGHSH and CDR2 LQKENI. CDR3 length: 15 residues. J gave up 5 bases and V 4 bases, and 6 bases lay outside the gene matches. CDR3 in DNA: TGTGCCAGCTCACAGGGACAGGGGGATACTTATGGCTACACCTTC. Translated, it gives CASSQGQGDTYGYTF.

The table lists this clonotype with a few counts. V is TRBV20-1 and J is TRBJ2-5; 10 positions match TRBD2. Per the germline V gene, CDR1 is DFQATT and CDR2 is SNEGSKA (reference sequence). After removal of 3 bases from V and 4 bases from J, the junction contained 8 bases not matched to a gene. The CDR3 spans 15 residues. CDR3 sequence reads: CSASPLAGGGETQYF. CDR3 nucleotide sequence: TGCAGTGCTAGCCCCTTAGCGGGAGGAGGAGAGACCCAGTACTTC.

A few counts support this clonotype. The gene calls are TRBV7-2 and TRBJ1-1; perhaps TRBD1 as D (5 bases). Germline V gene data show CDR1 as SGHTA and CDR2 as FQGNSA. The CDR3 runs to 14 residues. Deletions cut 6 bases from V and 4 bases from J, with 15 bases between. CDR3 nucleotide sequence: TGTGCCAGCAGTTTTAAAGGGGCTACCACTGAAGCTTTCTTT. It specifies CASSFKGATTEAFF.

J is TRBJ2-5 and V is TRBV18; TRBD2 aligns across 13 bases. Unmatched junction bases numbered 20, after V lost 3 bases and J lost 1 base. The CDR3 sequence is 22 residues long. Germline loops: CDR1 KGHSH, CDR2 LQKENI. The CDR3 sequence: CASSPRAGPGTSGNLRQETQYF. The CDR3, as DNA: TGTGCCAGCTCACCTAGGGCAGGACCCGGGACTAGCGGGAACCTACGCCAAGAGACCCAGTACTTC.

The chain links TRBV5-1 to TRBJ2-7, with D possibly being TRBD2 (6 bases). CDR3 length: 15 amino acids. The V gene's germline CDR1 is SGHRS and CDR2 YFSETQ. Trimming stripped 4 bases from V and 4 bases from J, with 18 bases between. The CDR3 DNA reads as TGCGCCAGCAGCCTGGAGGGCTCCAGCCGTTACGAGCAGTACTTC. The encoded protein is CASSLEGSSRYEQYF.

This clonotype was counted only a few times. The V gene is TRBV29-1, the J gene TRBJ2-3; TRBD1 might be the D (5 bases). Germline values: CDR1 SQVTM, CDR2 ANQGSEA. This CDR3 comprises 13 residues. The V and J ends lost 6 bases and 10 bases respectively, with 20 bases between them. CDR3 DNA: TGCAGCGTAGGAGACAGCACCTCGAGTTCGCAGTATTTT. This sequence encodes CSVGDSTSSSQYF.

This clonotype was seen only a few times. The chain combines TRBV27 with TRBJ1-4, with D perhaps TRBD1 (5 bases). Trimming shortened V by 3 bases and J by 0 bases, and 14 bases separated the two germline ends. Germline V CDR1 and CDR2: MNHEY, SMNVEV (reference sequence). This CDR3 comprises 17 residues. In DNA form, the CDR3 reads TGTGCCAGCAGTTTGGGACGGCACCGCACAACTAATGAAAAACTGTTTTTT. Protein sequence: CASSLGRHRTTNEKLFF.

The chain employs TRBV7-2 and TRBJ2-6, with D perhaps matching TRBD1 (7 bases). This CDR3 is built from 17 residues. CDR1 is SGHTA, CDR2 FQGNSA, per germline. Trimming cost V 1 base and J 2 bases, with 12 bases left between them. The CDR3 nucleotides read TGTGCCAGCAGCTTAGTTGGAGGGGGCACTGGGGCCAACGTCCTGACTTTC. Its protein is CASSLVGGGTGANVLTF.